These 29 T cell receptor beta chains originate from one sample sequenced in a study of blood T cell repertoires in COVID-19. Here immunoSEQ multiplex PCR was the method, and the copy in TCRdb shows in-frame clones only, minus some. This table has a few hundred thousand clones, roughly 89% appearing once. The sample taken for sequencing was peripheral blood. Source of these receptors: a woman aged 40 to 49 who had recovered from COVID-19.

V usage is TRBV19 and J usage is TRBJ1-4; the match to TRBD1 covers 8 bases. This CDR3 has 15 amino acids. Trimming took 1 base from V and 7 from J; bases not matched to a gene: 5. Germline CDR1 and CDR2: LNHDA and SQIVND (reference sequence). In DNA, the CDR3 is TGTGCCAGTAGTATAGGCGACAGGGGCCGTGAAAAACTGTTTTTT. This sequence encodes CASSIGDRGREKLFF.

V is TRBV4-1 and J is TRBJ2-1, with 9 bases lining up with TRBD2. Trimming at V came to 0 bases and at J to 1 base, leaving 13 bases not matched to a gene. This CDR3 is built from 20 residues. Germline CDR1 is MGHRA and CDR2 is YSYEKL. The CDR3 DNA follows: TGCGCCAGCAGCCAAGAGGCGACTAGCGGTGAAACGCTATCCTACAATGAGCAGTTCTTC. Its protein is CASSQEATSGETLSYNEQFF.

This clone came up once. The genes are TRBV6-5 and TRBJ2-3; 10 bases fit TRBD2. Per germline, CDR1 MNHEY and CDR2 SVGAGI. The CDR3 runs 15 residues. V was clipped by 6 bases and J by 3 bases; unmatched bases: 6. The CDR3 DNA is TGTGCCAGCAGCCGGACTAGCGGCGTTACAGATACGCAGTATTTT. It yields the protein CASSRTSGVTDTQYF.

This clone was seen more than once but under ten times. V and J are TRBV2 and TRBJ2-1; 13 bases are shared with TRBD2. CDR3 size: 17 residues. With V trimmed by 4 bases and J by 10 bases, 13 bases remained unmatched. Germline CDR1 SNHLY, CDR2 FYNNEI. The CDR3 here is CASSAPLGLAGTNEQFF. In DNA, the CDR3 is TGTGCCAGCAGTGCCCCGCTGGGACTAGCGGGAACAAACGAGCAGTTCTTC. Supplemented by reference TRBV2 and TRBJ2-1, the full variable domain reads EPEVTQTPSHQVTQMGQEVILRCVPISNHLYFYWYRQILGQKVEFLVSFYNNEISEKSEIFDDQFSVERPDGSNFTLKIRSTKLEDSAMYFCASSAPLGLAGTNEQFFGPGTRLTVL.

This clone occurred once. The chain couples TRBV18 to TRBJ2-3, with 8 nucleotides matching TRBD2. This CDR3 spans 16 amino acids. The germline gives CDR1 KGHSH, CDR2 LQKENI. V was pared by 0 bases and J by 5 bases, with 7 bases of the junction left unmatched. CDR3 in DNA: TGTGCCAGCTCACCACCGAACGGGGGGGCCGTAGATACGCAGTATTTT. The encoded protein is CASSPPNGGAVDTQYF.

This chain joins TRBV20-1 and TRBJ2-2, with 12 nucleotides matching TRBD2. The germline V gene has CDR1 DFQATT and CDR2 SNEGSKA (reference sequence). The length of the CDR3 is 16 residues. The ends lost 3 bases at V and 5 bases at J; junction bases unmatched: 7. The CDR3 protein is CSASSAGTSGTGELFF. In nucleotides, the CDR3 is TGCAGTGCTAGTTCTGCTGGGACTAGCGGGACCGGGGAGCTGTTTTTT.

The chain couples TRBV6-2 or TRBV6-3 to TRBJ1-5, with 8 nucleotides matching TRBD1. The J segment lost 0 bases and the V segment lost 6 bases, leaving 19 bases of the junction unmatched. Germline assignment: CDR1 MNHEY and CDR2 SVGEGT. CDR3 length: 20 residues. As DNA, the CDR3 is TGTGCCAGCAGCCCGGACAGGGAGGGGGGGGCCTGGAATAGCAATCAGCCCCAGCATTTT. Residues: CASSPDREGGAWNSNQPQHF.

Written as DNA, the CDR3 is TGCGCCAGTCGGCAACAGGGTGAACAGCCCCAGCATTTT. Translated: CASRQQGEQPQHF. This chain links TRBV10-2 with TRBJ1-5, with a possible D match to TRBD1 (6 bases). This CDR3 has 13 residues. Trimming removed 9 bases at V and 7 bases at J, with 16 bases between. Germline lookup yields CDR1 WSHSY and CDR2 SAAADI.

The chain links TRBV14 to TRBJ2-5; no clear D gene. Germline V gene sequence: CDR1 SGHDN, CDR2 FVKESK. The CDR3 loop spans 13 amino acids. The V and J ends lost 4 bases and 2 bases respectively, with 8 bases between them. CDR3 in DNA: TGTGCCAGCAGCCCCAACGGTCAAGAGACCCAGTACTTC. Its protein product is CASSPNGQETQYF.

The CDR3 DNA reads TGTGCCAGCAGCGCCCTCGACCAAGGGGCCAGGACCGGGGAGCTGTTTTTT. Translation gives CASSALDQGARTGELFF. The chain couples TRBV9 to TRBJ2-2; D perhaps matches TRBD1 (5 bases). The V end was cut by 3 bases, the J end by 5 bases, with 20 bases between. The CDR3 is 17 amino acids. Germline CDR1 is SGDLS and CDR2 is YYNGEE.

The rearrangement uses TRBV3-1 (or the pseudogene TRBV3-2) and TRBJ2-7; maybe TRBD1 (5 bases). Trimming left V 4 bases short and J 3 bases short, with 16 bases between. Germline V gene lookup returns CDR1 LGHDT and CDR2 YNNKEL (reference sequence). The CDR3 sequence is 15 residues long. CDR3 in DNA: TGTGCCAGCAGCCCTACGGAGACAGTTGGCTACGAGCAGTACTTC. It specifies CASSPTETVGYEQYF.

There are many counts of this clone. CDR3 region: CAIKSPGDEAFF. The CDR3 DNA reads TGTGCCATCAAATCCCCGGGGGACGAAGCTTTCTTT. The rearrangement joins TRBV10-3 to TRBJ1-1; D might be TRBD1 (5 bases). Trimming shortened V by 7 bases and J by 8 bases, and 14 bases separated the two germline ends. This CDR3 is 12 amino acids long. Germline V lookup: CDR1 ENHRY, CDR2 SYGVKD.

The chain has TRBV5-1 and TRBJ2-2; a weak D match, TRBD1 (5 bases). Germline loops: CDR1 SGHRS, CDR2 YFSETQ. This CDR3 is built from 15 residues. Trimming stripped 0 bases from V and 3 bases from J, with 9 bases between. The CDR3 nucleotides read TGCGCCAGCAGCTTGGGGACACTCCACACCGGGGAGCTGTTTTTT. This sequence encodes CASSLGTLHTGELFF.

V and J are TRBV11-2 and TRBJ2-3; D gene unclear. Trimming removed 5 bases from V and 2 bases from J, with 5 bases in between. This CDR3 comprises 12 residues. CDR1 is SGHAT and CDR2 is FQNNGV in the germline V gene. The CDR3 protein is CASSRITDTQYF. CDR3 nucleotides: TGTGCCAGCAGCCGTATCACAGATACGCAGTATTTT. The entire variable domain, with the rest obtained from reference TRBV11-2 and TRBJ2-3, is as follows: EAGVAQSPRYKIIEKRQSVAFWCNPISGHATLYWYQQILGQGPKLLIQFQNNGVVDDSQLPKDRFSAERLKGVDSTLKIQPAKLEDSAVYLCASSRITDTQYFGPGTRLTVL.

The chain couples TRBV4-1 to TRBJ1-3; the D gene is possibly TRBD1 (6 bases). CDR1 is MGHRA, CDR2 YSYEKL, per germline. This CDR3 contains 17 residues. Trimming left V 1 base short and J 3 bases short, with 16 bases between. This chain's CDR3 is CASSQGRARGYGNTIYF. CDR3 sequence (DNA): TGCGCCAGCAGCCAAGGTCGAGCCAGGGGTTATGGAAACACCATATATTTT.

The chain recombines TRBV2 with TRBJ1-1, with a possible D match to TRBD1 (5 bases). The CDR3 runs 16 residues. Germline CDR1 and CDR2: SNHLY and FYNNEI. Trimming took 5 bases from V and 0 from J, leaving 16 bases between them. The CDR3 region is CASSKRTSNMNTEAFF. CDR3 sequence (DNA): TGTGCCAGCAGTAAAAGGACAAGCAACATGAACACTGAAGCTTTCTTT.

This clone has more than one count but fewer than ten. This chain links TRBV11-2 with TRBJ2-1; 7 nucleotides line up with TRBD2. The CDR3 contains 16 residues. CDR1 and CDR2 (germline): SGHAT, FQNNGV. J gave up 0 bases and V 2 bases, and 4 bases lay outside the gene matches. CDR3 sequence reads: CASSLQAGSSYNEQFF. DNA of the CDR3: TGTGCCAGCAGCTTACAAGCGGGAAGCTCCTACAATGAGCAGTTCTTC.

The chain uses TRBV3-1 (or the pseudogene TRBV3-2) and TRBJ1-6; D call uncertain. The CDR3 is 12 residues long. V dropped 4 bases and J dropped 11 bases, with 9 bases sitting between them. In germline, CDR1 is LGHDT, CDR2 YNNKEL (reference sequence). The DNA for the CDR3 is TGTGCCAGCAGCCCCGGAGGGCCACCCCTCCACTTT. Protein product: CASSPGGPPLHF.

V gene TRBV4-3 combines with J gene TRBJ2-3; TRBD2 agrees at 11 bases. The CDR3 loop spans 18 amino acids. The germline gives CDR1 LGHNA, CDR2 YSLEER. Trimming cost V 0 bases and J 1 base; bases outside gene matches: 6. The CDR3 sequence: CASSQDLRLAGRTDTQYF. Written as DNA, the CDR3 is TGCGCCAGCAGCCAAGATCTGAGACTAGCGGGACGCACAGATACGCAGTATTTT.

This rearrangement joins TRBV9 to TRBJ2-2; 9 positions agree with TRBD1. The CDR3 runs to 16 residues. Losses at the gene ends were 3 bases for V and 1 base for J; bases not matched to a gene: 4. The germline V gene encodes CDR1 SGDLS and CDR2 YYNGEE. The CDR3 DNA reads TGTGCCAGCAGCGCTCCGGGACAGGGGAACACCGGGGAGCTGTTTTTT. This gives the protein CASSAPGQGNTGELFF.

The chain joins TRBV15 to TRBJ1-4, with D possibly being TRBD1 (6 bases). The CDR3 contains 17 residues. Looked up from germline, CDR1 is LNHNV and CDR2 is YYDKDF (reference sequence). Trimming shortened V by 0 bases and J by 0 bases, and 11 bases separated the two germline ends. The CDR3 region is CATSREAGAATNEKLFF. In DNA, the CDR3 is TGTGCCACCAGCAGAGAGGCAGGGGCAGCAACTAATGAAAAACTGTTTTTT.

V usage is TRBV3-1 (or the pseudogene TRBV3-2) and J usage is TRBJ2-5, with 8 bases identical to TRBD1. CDR3 size: 15 residues. The J segment lost 5 bases and the V segment lost 3 bases, leaving 8 bases of the junction unmatched. The V gene's germline CDR1 is LGHDT and CDR2 YNNKEL (reference sequence). This CDR3 reads CASSQSVDRAETQYF. The CDR3 bases are TGTGCCAGCAGCCAGAGCGTGGACAGGGCCGAGACCCAGTACTTC.

Regarding this clone: This sample includes further DNA sequences coding for the same CDR3. The V and J genes are TRBV4-1 and TRBJ1-5; 11 bases align to TRBD1. The J segment lost 7 bases and the V segment lost 3 bases, leaving 5 bases of the junction unmatched. CDR3 length: 15 residues. CDR1 and CDR2 from the germline V gene are MGHRA and YSYEKL. The CDR3 sequence is CASSHGTGGGQPQHF. As DNA, the CDR3 is TGCGCCAGCAGCCACGGGACAGGGGGAGGACAGCCCCAGCATTTT.

This clone was observed a single time. The rearrangement uses TRBV4-1 and TRBJ1-2; D is ambiguous. Per the germline V gene, CDR1 is MGHRA and CDR2 is YSYEKL. The CDR3 covers 12 residues. V was shortened by 0 bases and J by 14 bases, with 13 bases between the two germline ends. CDR3: CASSQDMHTWTF. The DNA for the CDR3 is TGCGCCAGCAGCCAAGATATGCACACCTGGACCTTC.

The chain carries TRBV7-9 and TRBJ2-3; D remains unclear. CDR3 size: 12 residues. CDR1 is SEHNR, CDR2 FQNEAQ, per germline (reference sequence). The V gene lost 3 bases and the J gene lost 2 bases, with 3 bases spanning the gap. CDR3 sequence: CASSFITDTQYF. The CDR3, as DNA: TGTGCCAGCAGCTTTATCACAGATACGCAGTATTTT.

The gene calls are TRBV6-2 or TRBV6-3 and TRBJ2-3; D is possibly TRBD2 (6 bases). Between the trimmed V and J ends, which lost 6 bases and 3 bases, there was a span of 10 bases. The CDR3 spans 13 residues. Germline values: CDR1 MNHEY, CDR2 SVGEGT. CDR3: CASSTEGTDTQYF. The CDR3, as DNA: TGTGCCAGCAGCACGGAGGGGACAGATACGCAGTATTTT.

The rearrangement links TRBV9 to TRBJ2-5; 10 nucleotides align to TRBD2. The CDR3 runs 15 residues. CDR1 and CDR2 from the germline V gene are SGDLS and YYNGEE. Trimming cost V 2 bases and J 2 bases; bases outside gene matches: 3. The CDR3 DNA reads TGTGCCAGCAGCGTTGGACTAGCGGCTCAAGAGACCCAGTACTTC. Its protein product is CASSVGLAAQETQYF.

The chain is built from TRBV6-2 or TRBV6-3 and TRBJ1-1; D remains unclear. This CDR3 contains 13 residues. Germline V gene data show CDR1 as MNHEY and CDR2 as SVGEGT. V gave up 5 bases and J gave up 5 bases, with 12 bases separating them. This chain's CDR3 is CASSQVRGTEAFF. In DNA form, the CDR3 reads TGTGCCAGCAGTCAGGTACGAGGGACTGAAGCTTTCTTT.

The V gene is TRBV10-1, the J gene TRBJ2-1; perhaps TRBD1 as D (6 bases). Germline V gene data show CDR1 as WNHNN and CDR2 as SYGVQD (reference sequence). V was clipped by 5 bases and J by 8 bases, with 13 bases between them. The CDR3 is 13 amino acids. The CDR3 DNA follows: TGCGCCAGCAGTTTCGCAGGGGTTGATGAGCAGTTCTTC. Translation: CASSFAGVDEQFF.